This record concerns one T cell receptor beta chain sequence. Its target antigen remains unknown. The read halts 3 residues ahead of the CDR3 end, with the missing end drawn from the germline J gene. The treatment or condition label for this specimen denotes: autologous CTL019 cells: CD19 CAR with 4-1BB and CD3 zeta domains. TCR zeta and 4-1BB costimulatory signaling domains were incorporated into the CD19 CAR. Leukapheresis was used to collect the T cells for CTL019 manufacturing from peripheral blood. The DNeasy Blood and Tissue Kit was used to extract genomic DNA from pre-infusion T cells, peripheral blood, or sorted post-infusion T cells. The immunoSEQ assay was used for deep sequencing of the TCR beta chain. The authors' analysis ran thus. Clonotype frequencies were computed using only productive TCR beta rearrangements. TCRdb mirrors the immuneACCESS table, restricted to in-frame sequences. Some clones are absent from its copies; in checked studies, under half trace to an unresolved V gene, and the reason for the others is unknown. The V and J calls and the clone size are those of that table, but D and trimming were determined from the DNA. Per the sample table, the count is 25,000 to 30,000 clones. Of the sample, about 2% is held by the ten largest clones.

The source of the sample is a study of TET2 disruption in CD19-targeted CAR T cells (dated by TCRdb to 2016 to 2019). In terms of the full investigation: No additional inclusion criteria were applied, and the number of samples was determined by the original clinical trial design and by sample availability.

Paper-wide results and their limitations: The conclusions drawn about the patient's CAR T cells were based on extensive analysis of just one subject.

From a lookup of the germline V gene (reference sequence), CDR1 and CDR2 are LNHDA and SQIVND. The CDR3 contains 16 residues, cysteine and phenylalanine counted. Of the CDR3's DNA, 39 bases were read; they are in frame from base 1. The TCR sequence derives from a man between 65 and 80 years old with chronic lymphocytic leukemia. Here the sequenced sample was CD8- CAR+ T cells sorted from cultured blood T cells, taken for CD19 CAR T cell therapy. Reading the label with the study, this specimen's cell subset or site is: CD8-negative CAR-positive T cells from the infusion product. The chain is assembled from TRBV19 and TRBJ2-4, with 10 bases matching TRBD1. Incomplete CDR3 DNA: TGTGCCAGTAGTAAGCCGGGACAGGGGAACCAAGAGACT. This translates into CASSKPGQGNQET. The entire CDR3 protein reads CASSKPGQGNQETQYF.